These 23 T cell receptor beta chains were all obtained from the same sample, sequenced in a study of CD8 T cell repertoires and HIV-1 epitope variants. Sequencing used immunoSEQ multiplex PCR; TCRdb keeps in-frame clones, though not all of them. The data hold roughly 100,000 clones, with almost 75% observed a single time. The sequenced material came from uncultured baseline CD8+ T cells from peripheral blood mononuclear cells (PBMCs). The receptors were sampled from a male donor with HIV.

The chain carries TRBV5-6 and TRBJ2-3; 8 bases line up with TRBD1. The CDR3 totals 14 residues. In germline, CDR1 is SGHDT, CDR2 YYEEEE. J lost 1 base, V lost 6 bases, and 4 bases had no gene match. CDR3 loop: CASTGTGRTDTQYF. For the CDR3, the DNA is TGTGCCAGCACCGGGACAGGCCGCACAGATACGCAGTATTTT.

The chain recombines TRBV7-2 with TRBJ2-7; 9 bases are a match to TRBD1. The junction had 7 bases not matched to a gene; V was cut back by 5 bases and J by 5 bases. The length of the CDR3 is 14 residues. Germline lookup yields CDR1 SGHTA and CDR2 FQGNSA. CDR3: CASSNGQGINEQYF. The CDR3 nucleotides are TGTGCCAGCAGCAATGGACAGGGGATCAACGAGCAGTACTTC.

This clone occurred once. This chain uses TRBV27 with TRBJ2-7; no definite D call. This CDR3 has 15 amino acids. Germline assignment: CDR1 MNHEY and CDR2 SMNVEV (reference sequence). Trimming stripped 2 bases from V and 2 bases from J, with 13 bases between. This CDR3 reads CASSLGWVEPYEQYF. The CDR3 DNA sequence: TGTGCCAGCAGTTTAGGCTGGGTAGAGCCCTACGAGCAGTACTTC.

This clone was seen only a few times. CDR3 sequence reads: CASTTDRGNEQYF. The CDR3 region has the DNA TGTGCCAGTACCACGGACAGGGGGAACGAGCAGTACTTC. The rearrangement links TRBV19 to TRBJ2-7, with 10 bases identical to TRBD1. J gave up 5 bases and V 7 bases, and 5 bases lay outside the gene matches. The germline V gene encodes CDR1 LNHDA and CDR2 SQIVND (reference sequence). This CDR3 contains 13 residues.

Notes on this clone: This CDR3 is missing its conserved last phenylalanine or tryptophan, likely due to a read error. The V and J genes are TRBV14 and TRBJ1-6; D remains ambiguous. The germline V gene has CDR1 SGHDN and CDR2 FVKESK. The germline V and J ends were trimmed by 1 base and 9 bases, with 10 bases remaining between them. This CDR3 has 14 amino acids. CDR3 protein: CASSQGLVISPLHL. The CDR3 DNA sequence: TGTGCCAGCAGCCAAGGGCTAGTCATTTCACCCCTCCACCTT.

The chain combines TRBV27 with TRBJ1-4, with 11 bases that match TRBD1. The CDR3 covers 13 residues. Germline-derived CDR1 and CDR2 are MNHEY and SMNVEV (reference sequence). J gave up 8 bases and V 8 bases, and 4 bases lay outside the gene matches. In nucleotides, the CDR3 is TGTGCCAGCCTGGACAGGGGGCGCGAAAAACTGTTTTTT. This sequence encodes CASLDRGREKLFF.

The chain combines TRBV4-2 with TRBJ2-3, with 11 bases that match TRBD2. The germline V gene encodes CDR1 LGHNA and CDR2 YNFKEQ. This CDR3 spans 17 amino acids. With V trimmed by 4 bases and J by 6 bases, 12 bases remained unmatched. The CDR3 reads CASSLFSGGAFSDTQYF. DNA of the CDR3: TGTGCCAGCAGCCTATTTAGCGGGGGGGCGTTTTCCGATACGCAGTATTTT.

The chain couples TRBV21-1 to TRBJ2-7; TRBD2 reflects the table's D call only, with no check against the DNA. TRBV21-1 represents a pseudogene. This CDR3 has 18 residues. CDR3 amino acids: CASSTRLAGDGRLREQYF. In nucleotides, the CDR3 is TGTGCCAGCAGCACTCGACTAGCGGGAGATGGCCGATTACGGGAGCAGTACTTC.

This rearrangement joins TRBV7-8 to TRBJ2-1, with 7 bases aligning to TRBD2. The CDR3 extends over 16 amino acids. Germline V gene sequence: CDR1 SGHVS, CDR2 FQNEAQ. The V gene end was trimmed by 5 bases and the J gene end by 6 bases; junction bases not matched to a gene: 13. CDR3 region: CASSPPATGGSNEQFF. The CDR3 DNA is TGTGCCAGCAGCCCCCCTGCTACGGGAGGTTCCAATGAGCAGTTCTTC.

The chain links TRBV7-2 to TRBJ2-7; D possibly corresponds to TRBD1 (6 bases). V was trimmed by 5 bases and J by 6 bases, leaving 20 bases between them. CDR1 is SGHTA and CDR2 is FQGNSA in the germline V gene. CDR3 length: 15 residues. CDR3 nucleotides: TGTGCCAGCAGCCTACGAGGACAGACCGGCGGCGAGCAGTACTTC. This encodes CASSLRGQTGGEQYF.

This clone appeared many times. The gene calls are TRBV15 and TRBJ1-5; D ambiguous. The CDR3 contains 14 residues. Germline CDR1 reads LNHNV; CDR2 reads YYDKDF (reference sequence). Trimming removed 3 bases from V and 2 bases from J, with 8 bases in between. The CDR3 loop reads CATSSSAGNQPQHF. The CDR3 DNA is TGTGCCACCAGCAGCAGTGCGGGCAATCAGCCCCAGCATTTT. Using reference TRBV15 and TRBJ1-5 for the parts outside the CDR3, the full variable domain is DAMVIQNPRYQVTQFGKPVTLSCSQTLNHNVMYWYQQKSSQAPKLLFHYYDKDFNNEADTPDNFQSRRPNTSFCFLDIRSPGLGDTAMYLCATSSSAGNQPQHFGDGTRLSIL.

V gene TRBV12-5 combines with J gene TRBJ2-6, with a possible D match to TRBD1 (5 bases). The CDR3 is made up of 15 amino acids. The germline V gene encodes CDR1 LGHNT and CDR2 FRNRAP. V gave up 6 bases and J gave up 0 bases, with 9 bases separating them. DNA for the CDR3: TGTGCTAGTGGCCCCGACAGCTCTGGGGCCAACGTCCTGACTTTC. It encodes CASGPDSSGANVLTF.

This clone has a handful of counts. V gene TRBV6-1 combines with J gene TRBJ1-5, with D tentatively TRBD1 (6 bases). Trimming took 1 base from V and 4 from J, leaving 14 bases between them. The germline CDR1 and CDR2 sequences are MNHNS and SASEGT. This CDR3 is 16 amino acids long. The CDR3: CASSEEWTALNQPQHF. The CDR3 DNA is TGTGCCAGCAGTGAAGAGTGGACAGCCCTTAATCAGCCCCAGCATTTT.

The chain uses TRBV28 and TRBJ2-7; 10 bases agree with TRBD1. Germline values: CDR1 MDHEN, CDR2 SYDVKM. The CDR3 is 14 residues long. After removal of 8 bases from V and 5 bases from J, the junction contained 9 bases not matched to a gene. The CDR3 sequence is CASEGRDRGHEQYF. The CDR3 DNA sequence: TGTGCCAGCGAGGGTCGGGACAGGGGCCACGAGCAGTACTTC.

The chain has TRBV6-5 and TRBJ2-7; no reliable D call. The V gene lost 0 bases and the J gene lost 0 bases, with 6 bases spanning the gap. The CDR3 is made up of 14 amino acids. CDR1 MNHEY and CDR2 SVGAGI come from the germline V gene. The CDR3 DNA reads TGTGCCAGCAGTTACTCTTTATCCTCCTACGAGCAGTACTTC. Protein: CASSYSLSSYEQYF.

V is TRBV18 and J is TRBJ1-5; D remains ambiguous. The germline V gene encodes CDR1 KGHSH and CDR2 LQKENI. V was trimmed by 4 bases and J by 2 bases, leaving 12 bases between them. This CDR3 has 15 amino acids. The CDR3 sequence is CASSQAWGGNQPQHF. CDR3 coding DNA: TGTGCCAGCTCACAGGCGTGGGGAGGCAATCAGCCCCAGCATTTT. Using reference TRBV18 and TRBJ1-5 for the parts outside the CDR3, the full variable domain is NAGVMQNPRHLVRRRGQEARLRCSPMKGHSHVYWYRQLPEEGLKFMVYLQKENIIDESGMPKERFSAEFPKEGPSILRIQQVVRGDSAAYFCASSQAWGGNQPQHFGDGTRLSIL.

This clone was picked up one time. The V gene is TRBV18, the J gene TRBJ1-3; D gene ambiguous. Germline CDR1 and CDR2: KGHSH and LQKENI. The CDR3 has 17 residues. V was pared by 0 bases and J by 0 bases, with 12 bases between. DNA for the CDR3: TGTGCCAGCTCACCACCGGGTTCAGGAAACTCTGGAAACACCATATATTTT. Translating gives CASSPPGSGNSGNTIYF.

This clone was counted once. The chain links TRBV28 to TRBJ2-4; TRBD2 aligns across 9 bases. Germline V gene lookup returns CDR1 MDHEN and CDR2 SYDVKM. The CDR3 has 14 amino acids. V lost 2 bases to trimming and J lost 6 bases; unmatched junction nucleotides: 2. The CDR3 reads CASSLTAGGNIQYF. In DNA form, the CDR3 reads TGTGCCAGCAGTTTAACAGCGGGGGGAAACATTCAGTACTTC.

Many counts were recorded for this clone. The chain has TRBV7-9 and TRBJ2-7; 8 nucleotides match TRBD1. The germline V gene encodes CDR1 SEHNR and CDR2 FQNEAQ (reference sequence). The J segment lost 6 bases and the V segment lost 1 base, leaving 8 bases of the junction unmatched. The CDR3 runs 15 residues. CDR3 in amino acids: CASSLVASGTGEQYF. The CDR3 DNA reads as TGTGCCAGCAGCTTAGTAGCTAGTGGGACAGGCGAGCAGTACTTC. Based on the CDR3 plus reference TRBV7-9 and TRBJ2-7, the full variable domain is DTGVSQNPRHKITKRGQNVTFRCDPISEHNRLYWYRQTLGQGPEFLTYFQNEAQLEKSRLLSDRFSAERPKGSFSTLEIQRTEQGDSAMYLCASSLVASGTGEQYFGPGTRLTVT.

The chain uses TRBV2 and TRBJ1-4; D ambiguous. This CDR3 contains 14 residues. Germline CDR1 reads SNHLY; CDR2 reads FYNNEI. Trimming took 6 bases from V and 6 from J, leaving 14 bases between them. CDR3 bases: TGTGCCAGCAGGATGGGCATTTGGGATGAAAAACTGTTTTTT. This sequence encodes CASRMGIWDEKLFF.

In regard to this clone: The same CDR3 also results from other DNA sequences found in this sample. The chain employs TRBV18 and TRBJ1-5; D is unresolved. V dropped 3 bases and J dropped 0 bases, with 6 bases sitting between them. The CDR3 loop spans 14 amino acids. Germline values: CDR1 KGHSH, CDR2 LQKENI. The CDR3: CASSPQNSNQPQHF. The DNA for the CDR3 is TGTGCCAGCTCACCCCAAAATAGCAATCAGCCCCAGCATTTT.

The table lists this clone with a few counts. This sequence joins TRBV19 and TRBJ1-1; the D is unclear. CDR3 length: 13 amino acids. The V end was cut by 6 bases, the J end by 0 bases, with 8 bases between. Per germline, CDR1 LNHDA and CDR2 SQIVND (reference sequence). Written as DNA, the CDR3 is TGTGCCAGTAGACAGACTGTGAACACTGAAGCTTTCTTT. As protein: CASRQTVNTEAFF.

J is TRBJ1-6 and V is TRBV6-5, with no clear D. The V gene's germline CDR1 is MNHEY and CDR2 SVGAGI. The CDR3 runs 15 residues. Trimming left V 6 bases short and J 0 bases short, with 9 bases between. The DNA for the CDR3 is TGTGCCAGCAGCCTACAGAGCTCCTATAATTCACCCCTCCACTTT. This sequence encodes CASSLQSSYNSPLHF.